These T cell receptor beta chains were read from a single sample in a study of blood T cell repertoires in COVID-19. Here immunoSEQ multiplex PCR was the method, and the copy in TCRdb shows in-frame clones only, minus some. In the table there are 320,000 or so clones, approximately 84% of which are singletons. Sequenced sample: PBMCs or T cells enriched from blood (not recorded which). The receptor source for this set is a woman aged 25 to 45 who had recovered from COVID-19. CDR3s include the opening cysteine and the closing phenylalanine or tryptophan. Each record gives: clone size, CDR3 length, J gene, D gene, V gene, CDR3 protein, CDR3 DNA. A D gene is named only where the DNA matches it firmly. The size of a clone is reported for some rows only, either as once, few or many, or as a class for expanded clones.

>few|14|TRBJ1-1|-|TRBV12-5
CASGPRETNTEAFF
TGTGCTAGTGGTCCCCGGGAGACGAACACTGAAGCTTTCTTT
>-|14|TRBJ1-2|TRBD1|TRBV29-1
CSVDYVAGGDGYTF
TGCAGCGTTGATTATGTGGCAGGGGGCGATGGCTACACCTTC
>once|13|TRBJ2-3|TRBD1|TRBV6-5
CASRAGGGDTQYF
TGTGCCAGCCGGGCAGGGGGTGGGGATACGCAGTATTTT
>-|13|TRBJ2-5|-|TRBV18
CASAQWSQETQYF
TGTGCCAGCGCACAGTGGAGCCAAGAGACCCAGTACTTC
>-|13|TRBJ2-4|-|TRBV19
CASRAGEQNIQYF
TGTGCCAGTAGGGCAGGGGAACAAAACATTCAGTACTTC
>-|17|TRBJ2-2|TRBD1|TRBV11-3
CASSFGFGTGGTGELFF
TGTGCCAGCAGCTTTGGGTTCGGGACAGGGGGCACCGGGGAGCTGTTTTTT
>-|13|TRBJ2-1|-|TRBV6-9
CASSSTGVHEQFF
TGTGCCAGCAGTTCGACAGGTGTCCATGAGCAGTTCTTC
>-|15|TRBJ1-2|-|TRBV5-1
CASSIDALATDGYTF
TGCGCCAGCAGCATAGACGCCCTAGCCACCGATGGCTACACCTTC
>-|14|TRBJ2-7|TRBD1|TRBV5-6
CASSRRDRGGTMYF
TGTGCCAGCAGCCGCAGGGACAGGGGCGGAACCATGTACTTC
>-|15|TRBJ1-1|-|TRBV27
CASSSPWAENTEAFF
TGTGCCAGCAGTAGCCCTTGGGCCGAGAACACTGAAGCTTTCTTT
>-|16|TRBJ1-3|TRBD1|TRBV19
CASSPRQGMTGNTIYF
TGTGCCAGTAGTCCGAGACAGGGAATGACTGGAAACACCATATATTTT
>-|15|TRBJ1-4|-|TRBV2
CASSETYATNEKLFF
TGTGCCAGCAGTGAAACCTATGCAACTAATGAAAAACTGTTTTTT
>-|13|TRBJ1-1|-|TRBV11-3
CASSAPWETEAFF
TGTGCCAGCAGCGCTCCGTGGGAGACTGAAGCTTTCTTT
>-|15|TRBJ1-3|-|TRBV19
CASTPGGAFGNTIYF
TGTGCCAGTACTCCCGGGGGGGCCTTTGGAAACACCATATATTTT
>-|11|TRBJ2-7|-|TRBV29-1
CSVGVEDEQYF
TGCAGCGTTGGTGTAGAGGACGAGCAGTACTTC
>-|14|TRBJ1-6|-|TRBV11-1
CASSFAGSNSPLHF
TGTGCCAGCAGCTTTGCAGGGTCGAATTCACCCCTCCACTTT
>few|13|TRBJ1-2|TRBD1|TRBV19
CASSATGYYGYTF
TGTGCCAGTAGTGCGACAGGGTACTATGGCTACACCTTC
>-|16|TRBJ1-1|TRBD1|TRBV28
CASRDGTGKPNTEAFF
TGTGCCAGCAGGGACGGGACAGGAAAGCCGAACACTGAAGCTTTCTTT
>-|17|TRBJ2-5|TRBD1|TRBV4-1
CASSQDIGTGGRETQYF
TGCGCCAGCAGCCAAGACATTGGGACAGGGGGACGAGAGACCCAGTACTTC
>once|13|TRBJ1-2|-|TRBV21-1
CASSTRGVNGYTF
TGTGCCAGCAGCACCAGGGGAGTGAATGGCTACACCTTC
>-|15|TRBJ2-3|TRBD1|TRBV11-2
CASSRRDRGWGTQYF
TGTGCCAGCAGCCGACGAGACAGGGGTTGGGGTACGCAGTATTTT
>-|14|TRBJ2-5|TRBD1|TRBV3-1/TRBV3-2
CASSRQGGRETQYF
TGTGCCAGCAGCCGACAGGGGGGCCGGGAGACCCAGTACTTC
>-|13|TRBJ1-2|-|TRBV7-8
CASSLGLDSMCTF
TGTGCCAGCAGCCTAGGTCTAGATAGCATGTGCACCTTC
>few|18|TRBJ2-1|TRBD2|TRBV3-1/TRBV3-2
CASSQVRLAGGPYNEQFF
TGTGCCAGCAGCCAAGTACGACTAGCGGGGGGGCCCTACAATGAGCAGTTCTTC
>once|13|TRBJ1-5|TRBD1|TRBV28
CASRTGADQPQHF
TGTGCCAGCAGGACAGGGGCGGATCAGCCCCAGCATTTT
>-|15|TRBJ2-5|TRBD2|TRBV7-2
CASSSVTSAQETQYF
TGTGCCAGCAGCTCCGTGACTAGCGCCCAAGAGACCCAGTACTTC
>-|14|TRBJ1-1|-|TRBV25-1
CASRDVGVPAKAFF
TGTGCCAGCAGAGACGTGGGAGTCCCTGCTAAAGCTTTCTTT
>-|15|TRBJ1-2|-|TRBV4-1
CASSRSDGDNYGYTF
TGCGCCAGCAGCCGGTCCGACGGAGACAACTATGGCTACACCTTC
>-|13|TRBJ2-7|TRBD1|TRBV13
CASSPVRGREQYF
TGTGCCAGCAGTCCAGTAAGGGGGCGTGAGCAGTACTTC
>once|13|TRBJ2-4|-|TRBV19
CASTGDFKNIQYF
TGTGCCAGTACCGGGGACTTTAAAAACATTCAGTACTTC
>-|15|TRBJ2-2|TRBD2|TRBV2
CASSEKRGKSGELFF
TGTGCCAGCAGTGAAAAGCGGGGGAAGTCCGGGGAGCTGTTTTTT
>-|12|TRBJ1-5|TRBD1|TRBV30
CAWSTGGQPQHF
TGTGCCTGGAGTACAGGGGGACAGCCCCAGCATTTT
>few|15|TRBJ1-5|-|TRBV5-1
CASSPQTGGNQPQHF
TGCGCCAGCAGCCCCCAGACGGGGGGCAATCAGCCCCAGCATTTT
>-|14|TRBJ1-2|TRBD1|TRBV5-6
CASSLSGTVYGYTF
TGTGCCAGCAGCTTGTCCGGGACAGTCTATGGCTACACCTTC
>-|15|TRBJ2-5|TRBD1|TRBV19
CASRYRDRGQETQYF
TGTGCCAGCCGGTATCGGGACAGGGGTCAAGAGACCCAGTACTTC
>-|16|TRBJ1-1|TRBD1|TRBV5-1
CASSWGQGRRNTEAFF
TGCGCCAGCAGCTGGGGACAGGGGCGTAGGAACACTGAAGCTTTCTTT
>-|14|TRBJ1-6|-|TRBV5-4
CASSFMGDFRPLHF
TGTGCCAGCAGCTTTATGGGCGATTTCAGACCCCTCCACTTT
>few|15|TRBJ2-7|-|TRBV5-5
CASSFRSQGSYEQYF
TGTGCCAGCAGCTTCCGCTCACAGGGATCCTACGAGCAGTACTTC
>-|14|TRBJ1-2|TRBD1|TRBV6-5
CASSYWQGADGYTF
TGTGCCAGCAGTTATTGGCAGGGGGCTGATGGCTACACCTTC
>-|19|TRBJ2-2|TRBD2|TRBV13
CASSRSGLAHPQNTGELFF
TGTGCCAGCAGCCGATCGGGACTAGCGCACCCCCAGAACACCGGGGAGCTGTTTTTT
>-|13|TRBJ1-6|TRBD1|TRBV30
CAWKGQYNSPLHF
TGTGCCTGGAAGGGACAGTATAATTCACCCCTCCACTTT
>-|11|TRBJ1-2|-|TRBV6-5
CASRRLDGYTF
TGTGCCAGCAGACGACTGGATGGCTACACCTTC
>-|19|TRBJ2-7|-|TRBV7-9
CASSLGLETGLRSSYEQYF
TGTGCCAGCAGCTTGGGGCTCGAGACAGGCCTGAGGTCCTCCTACGAGCAGTACTTC
>-|18|TRBJ2-2|-|TRBV27
CASSLRLSKGSNTGELFF
TGTGCCAGCAGTTTACGACTTTCCAAGGGGTCGAACACCGGGGAGCTGTTTTTT
>-|17|TRBJ1-4|-|TRBV6-1
CASSGSGIVFLGKKLFF
TGTGCCAGCAGTGGCAGCGGAATCGTATTCCTCGGCAAAAAACTGTTTTTT
>-|17|TRBJ2-5|-|TRBV2
CASRRDRRATGVETQYF
TGTGCCAGCAGGCGGGACCGCAGAGCTACCGGGGTGGAGACCCAGTACTTC
>-|17|TRBJ2-2|TRBD2|TRBV4-3
CASSRNSGGAGTGELFF
TGCGCCAGCAGCCGAAATAGCGGGGGGGCCGGCACCGGGGAGCTGTTTTTT
>-|17|TRBJ1-6|-|TRBV5-4
CASSLDGGGSYNSPLHF
TGTGCCAGCAGCTTGGATGGGGGAGGGTCCTATAATTCACCCCTCCACTTT
>-|16|TRBJ2-2|TRBD2|TRBV28
CASSPGLAGGLGELFF
TGTGCCAGCAGTCCCGGACTAGCGGGGGGTTTGGGGGAGCTGTTTTTT
>-|15|TRBJ1-1|-|TRBV3-1/TRBV3-2
CASSQDRRGGTEAFF
TGTGCCAGCAGCCAAGATAGGAGAGGGGGCACTGAAGCTTTCTTT
>-|16|TRBJ1-6|-|TRBV28
CASSYDRSSYNSPLHF
TGTGCCAGCAGTTATGACAGGAGCTCCTATAATTCACCCCTCCACTTT
>-|17|TRBJ1-6|-|TRBV27
CASRSRRGGTINSPLHF
TGTGCCAGCAGAAGTCGCCGGGGCGGGACGATCAATTCACCCCTCCACTTT
>-|17|TRBJ2-1|TRBD2|TRBV14
CASSQGFRRGGRDEQFF
TGTGCCAGCAGCCAAGGTTTTCGGCGGGGGGGCCGCGATGAGCAGTTCTTC
>-|14|TRBJ1-1|TRBD1|TRBV5-1
CASSLAGQGSEAFF
TGCGCCAGCAGCTTGGCCGGACAGGGGTCTGAAGCTTTCTTT
>-|19|TRBJ2-1|TRBD2|TRBV18
CASSQGLAGGQRLYNEQFF
TGTGCCAGCTCACAGGGTCTAGCGGGGGGGCAGAGGCTCTACAATGAGCAGTTCTTC
>-|13|TRBJ1-1|-|TRBV9
CASSPWDFGEAFF
TGTGCCAGCAGCCCTTGGGACTTCGGTGAAGCTTTCTTT
>-|14|TRBJ2-2|-|TRBV2
CASSGSLGTGELFF
TGTGCCAGCAGCGGGAGTTTGGGGACCGGGGAGCTGTTTTTT
>-|14|TRBJ1-1|-|TRBV7-8
CASSLQETNTEAFF
TGTGCCAGCAGCTTACAGGAAACGAACACTGAAGCTTTCTTT